This T cell receptor (beta chain) was recorded in a study of control samples from healthy donors and cancer patients. Profiling relied on immunoSEQ multiplex PCR, and the TCRdb table lists in-frame clones only, not all of them. Found here are fewer than 200,000 clones, over 85% of them singletons; the top ten hold approximately 4%. The CDR3 runs to 13 residues. V was cut by 2 bases and J by 8 bases, with 10 bases left in between. Germline V gives CDR1 SGHDT, CDR2 YYEEEE. The gene calls are TRBV5-6 and TRBJ1-4, with D possibly being TRBD1 (5 bases). The sequence derives from a woman aged 55-70 years in good health. The sequenced sample was blood. CDR3 residues: CASSFQEGEKLFF. In DNA, the CDR3 is TGTGCCAGCAGCTTCCAGGAGGGGGAAAAACTGTTTTTT.